This TCR beta chain was profiled in a study of technical replicates of blood from a few donors. Sequencing was performed with immunoSEQ multiplex PCR; in TCRdb, only in-frame clones are kept and a portion is missing. The table includes under 95,000 clones, just under 95% detected once. Germline CDR1 is SGDLS and CDR2 is YYNGEE. This CDR3 is 14 amino acids long. The J segment lost 6 bases and the V segment lost 3 bases, leaving 5 bases of the junction unmatched. The sample consisted of T cells isolated from PBMCs. The gene calls are TRBV9 and TRBJ1-5; 8 bases line up with TRBD1. The TCR sequence derives from a human donor in good health. The DNA for the CDR3 is TGTGCCAGCAGCGCCCCCGGGACAGGTCAGCCCCAGCATTTT. This sequence encodes CASSAPGTGQPQHF.